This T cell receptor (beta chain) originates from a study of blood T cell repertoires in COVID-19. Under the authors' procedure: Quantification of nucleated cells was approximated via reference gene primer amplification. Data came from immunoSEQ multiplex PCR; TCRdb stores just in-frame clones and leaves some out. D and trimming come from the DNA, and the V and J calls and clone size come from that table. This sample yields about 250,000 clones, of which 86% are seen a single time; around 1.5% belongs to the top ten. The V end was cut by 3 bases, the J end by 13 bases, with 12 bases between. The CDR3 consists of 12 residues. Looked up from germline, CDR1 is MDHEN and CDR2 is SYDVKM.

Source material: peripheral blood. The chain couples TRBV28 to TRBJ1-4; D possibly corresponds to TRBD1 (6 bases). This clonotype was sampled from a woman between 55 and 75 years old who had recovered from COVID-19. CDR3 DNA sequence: TGTGCCAGCAGTTTCCTCGGACAGAGACTGTTTTTT. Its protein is CASSFLGQRLFF.